A single sample is the source of the 14 T cell receptor beta chains below, sequenced in a study of cytomegalovirus exposure and HLA in healthy donors. Amplification used 60 Vbeta primers and 13 Jbeta primers. Profiling relied on immunoSEQ multiplex PCR, and the TCRdb table lists in-frame clones only, not all of them. The sample has fewer than 95,000 clones, roughly two thirds seen once. What was sequenced was PBMCs. These receptors originate from a woman between 35 and 50 years old in good health and CMV-seropositive.

In its sample, this clone was seen a few times. Here the CDR3 DNA reads TGTGCCAGCAGCAAGACAGGGGAGAGCAATCAGCCCCAGCATTTT. It translates to CASSKTGESNQPQHF. This chain connects TRBV5-8 to TRBJ1-5; 8 bases fit TRBD1. CDR1 and CDR2 (germline): SGHTS, YDEGEE. The CDR3 consists of 15 residues. The V and J ends lost 4 bases and 1 base, in that order; junction bases with no gene match: 4.

The CDR3: CASSVGGDTQYF. The CDR3 nucleotides read TGTGCCAGCAGTGTCGGGGGAGATACGCAGTATTTT. The V gene is TRBV25-1, the J gene TRBJ2-3, with D possibly being TRBD2 (6 bases). The CDR3 consists of 12 residues. Between the trimmed V and J ends, which lost 4 bases and 5 bases, there was a span of 7 bases. Per the germline V gene, CDR1 is MGHDK and CDR2 is SYGVNS.

Concerning this clone itself: The sample carries other DNA sequences with the same CDR3. The V call is TRBV18, the J call TRBJ2-7; D is unresolved. Between the trimmed V and J ends, which lost 3 bases and 3 bases, there was a span of 6 bases. The germline V gene encodes CDR1 KGHSH and CDR2 LQKENI. This CDR3 is 12 amino acids long. The CDR3 loop reads CASSPGSYEQYF. The DNA of the CDR3 is TGTGCCAGCTCACCGGGCAGCTACGAGCAGTACTTC.

The chain uses TRBV7-6 and TRBJ2-5; the D gene is possibly TRBD2 (6 bases). The germline V and J ends were trimmed by 1 base and 5 bases, with 11 bases remaining between them. This CDR3 is built from 14 residues. The germline CDR1 and CDR2 sequences are SGHVS and FNYEAQ. DNA of the CDR3: TGTGCCAGCAGCTTAGGGGGGGTGTCGGAGACCCAGTACTTC. This codes for CASSLGGVSETQYF.

The rearrangement links TRBV6-6 to TRBJ2-4; no definite D call. This CDR3 comprises 16 residues. The germline V gene encodes CDR1 MNHNY and CDR2 SVGAGI (reference sequence). Trimming cost V 6 bases and J 1 base, with 16 bases left between them. In DNA form, the CDR3 reads TGTGCCAGCAGCCCCCTTACCCCCCAGGCCAAAAACATTCAGTACTTC. Its protein product is CASSPLTPQAKNIQYF.

The chain recombines TRBV27 with TRBJ1-2, with D possibly matching TRBD1 (5 bases). The V and J ends lost 2 bases and 8 bases respectively, with 15 bases between them. This CDR3 has 14 amino acids. Germline V gene data show CDR1 as MNHEY and CDR2 as SMNVEV (reference sequence). The CDR3 DNA reads as TGTGCCAGCAGTTTAAATTGGAGGGGCCACGGCTACACCTTC. This translates into CASSLNWRGHGYTF.

This clone was seen a few times. The genes are TRBV6-1 and TRBJ2-5; TRBD2 aligns across 14 bases. The junction had 5 bases not matched to a gene; V was cut back by 6 bases and J by 5 bases. This CDR3 region has 15 residues. Per germline, CDR1 MNHNS and CDR2 SASEGT. CDR3 bases: TGTGCCAGCAGCAGACTAGCGGGAGGGGGCGAGACCCAGTACTTC. Its protein product is CASSRLAGGGETQYF.

This clone was detected once. This chain connects TRBV4-3 to TRBJ2-7, with D possibly matching TRBD1 (6 bases). The germline CDR1 and CDR2 sequences are LGHNA and YSLEER. There are 14 residues in the CDR3. V lost 1 base to trimming and J lost 2 bases, with 9 bases between them. The CDR3 DNA is TGCGCCAGCAGCCAAGCGGACAGAACCTACGAGCAGTACTTC. Residues: CASSQADRTYEQYF.

V usage is TRBV30 and J usage is TRBJ1-2, with 8 nucleotides matching TRBD1. V dropped 5 bases and J dropped 4; count of bases not matched to a gene: 9. There are 14 residues in the CDR3. The germline V gene has CDR1 GTSNPN and CDR2 SVGIG (reference sequence). CDR3 nucleotides: TGTGCCTGGCAAAAGACAGGGGCTACCTATGGCTACACCTTC. Translated: CAWQKTGATYGYTF.

V and J are TRBV4-1 and TRBJ1-5; possibly TRBD1 for D (6 bases). V lost 0 bases to trimming and J lost 4 bases, with 13 bases between them. Looked up from germline, CDR1 is MGHRA and CDR2 is YSYEKL. The CDR3 sequence is 16 residues long. The CDR3 is CASSQDRKGGNQPQHF. The CDR3 bases are TGCGCCAGCAGCCAAGATCGGAAAGGGGGAAATCAGCCCCAGCATTTT.

J is TRBJ2-3 and V is TRBV30; TRBD2 might be the D (7 bases). Germline-derived CDR1 and CDR2 are GTSNPN and SVGIG (reference sequence). The V end lost 0 bases, the J end lost 4 bases, and 11 bases lay between the germline ends. There are 14 residues in the CDR3. The chain's CDR3 is CAWSVGGGADTQYF. DNA for the CDR3: TGTGCCTGGAGTGTAGGGGGGGGTGCAGATACGCAGTATTTT.

The chain employs TRBV7-2 and TRBJ1-5, with D unclear. The V gene's germline CDR1 is SGHTA and CDR2 FQGNSA. V lost 5 bases and J lost 7, with 12 bases in between. The CDR3 has 13 residues. The chain's CDR3 is CASSAQTRQPQHF. The CDR3 bases are TGTGCCAGCAGCGCCCAGACAAGGCAGCCCCAGCATTTT.

The table lists this clone with a count of one. The rearrangement uses TRBV9 and TRBJ2-2, with 15 positions matching TRBD2. V shed 4 bases and J 9 bases; nucleotides not matched to a gene: 7. From germline, CDR1 is SGDLS and CDR2 YYNGEE. The CDR3 runs to 16 residues. Here the CDR3 DNA reads TGTGCCAGCAGCCCCCCGGGACTAGCGGGAGGACGGGAGCTGTTTTTT. It specifies CASSPPGLAGGRELFF.

The chain joins TRBV30 to TRBJ2-2; 7 nucleotides line up with TRBD1. This CDR3 contains 14 residues. With 8 bases clipped from V and 0 bases from J, the junction kept 6 bases outside the gene matches. Germline CDR1 and CDR2: GTSNPN and SVGIG (reference sequence). CDR3 protein: CAGNRGPNTGELFF. In DNA form, the CDR3 reads TGTGCCGGGAACAGGGGCCCGAACACCGGGGAGCTGTTTTTT.